The following is a TCR beta chain sequence with its context. The target antigen is unknown. This entry is derived from a study of long-term antiretroviral therapy in people with HIV. Findings and caveats of the study: Despite increasing after ART, diversity remained lower than that of transplant donor controls.

V was clipped by 1 base and J by 5 bases, with 6 bases between them. The V gene's germline CDR1 is SNHLY and CDR2 FYNNEI. The CDR3 contains 13 residues. At the survey level, the v3.0 immunoSEQ assay was run. Profiled with immunoSEQ multiplex PCR; TCRdb holds only in-frame clones, not every one. The data show 25,000 to 35,000 clones, with about 93% seen just once and approximately 6.8% held by the top ten. The V gene is TRBV2, the J gene TRBJ1-5; possible D gene TRBD1, 5 bases. The sample here was unsorted PBMCs, taken roughly 6.5 years after starting antiretroviral therapy. This TCR derives from a woman between 35 and 50 years old with HIV. CDR3 sequence reads: CASSEEGDQPQHF. Written as DNA, the CDR3 is TGTGCCAGCAGTGAAGAAGGGGATCAGCCCCAGCATTTT.